This TCR beta chain was identified in a study of T cell repertoires in cytomegalovirus infection. Study-level information: Indications of both CMV infection and matching HLA type were provided by public TCR beta signatures. Whole-study findings and limits: HLA-C-restricted CMV-specific TCR beta clonotypes were dominant in the ex vivo response. The cumulative frequency of public TCR beta families distinguished individuals who carried CMV together with the relevant HLA.

From germline, CDR1 is SGHTA and CDR2 FQGNSA. The trim removed 2 bases at V and 5 bases at J, leaving 9 bases unmatched. This CDR3 is 15 amino acids long. With regard to this clonotype: Its antigen is unidentified.

One entry per CDR3 protein results from TCRdb running MiXCR on the reads. The sample has some 700,000 distinct CDR3 sequences, roughly a third seen once. The receptor was isolated from a human donor in good health (CMV status not recorded). Some clones in this sample may be carry-over from other donors' samples. The chain couples TRBV7-2 to TRBJ2-7, with 7 nucleotides matching TRBD2. The sequencing sample was made of PBMCs. The CDR3 here is CASSLNGRIMNEQYF. The CDR3 region has the DNA TGTGCCAGCAGCTTAAACGGGAGGATAATGAACGAGCAGTACTTC. The full variable domain, rest sourced from reference TRBV7-2 and TRBJ2-7, is GAGVSQSPSNKVTEKGKDVELRCDPISGHTALYWYRQSLGQGLEFLIYFQGNSAPDKSGLPSDRFSAERTGGSVSTLTIQRTQQEDSAVYLCASSLNGRIMNEQYFGPGTRLTVT.